What follows are 14 T cell receptor beta chains derived from one specimen sequenced in a study of T cell responses to AZD1222 COVID-19 vaccine. The data were produced by immunoSEQ multiplex PCR, yet TCRdb's version contains in-frame clones alone and is incomplete. The data hold roughly 100,000 clones, with around 90% observed a single time. Sample: peripheral blood, taken on day 0 of AZD1222 vaccination. Receptors originate from an adult in good health.

The J gene is TRBJ1-5, the V gene TRBV19; 10 bases fit TRBD1. This CDR3 has 17 amino acids. CDR1 LNHDA and CDR2 SQIVND come from the germline V gene (reference sequence). V trimming: 3 bases; J trimming: 0 bases; junction bases outside the gene matches: 5. This CDR3 reads CASSIRDRGVSNQPQHF. The CDR3 coding sequence is TGTGCCAGTAGTATCCGGGACAGGGGAGTTAGCAATCAGCCCCAGCATTTT.

The chain has TRBV4-3 and TRBJ2-6, with D unclear. CDR1 and CDR2 (germline): LGHNA, YSLEER. Trimming shortened V by 0 bases and J by 1 base, and 7 bases separated the two germline ends. The CDR3 totals 16 residues. The CDR3 DNA sequence: TGCGCCAGCAGCCAAGATAGAGGATCTGGGGCCAACGTCCTGACTTTC. Amino acids: CASSQDRGSGANVLTF.

The rearrangement links TRBV18 to TRBJ1-1, with D unclear. V was clipped by 0 bases and J by 3 bases, with 5 bases between them. The CDR3 is made up of 13 amino acids. Germline assignment: CDR1 KGHSH and CDR2 LQKENI. CDR3 coding DNA: TGTGCCAGCTCACCACCGGGCTACACTGAAGCTTTCTTT. Translated: CASSPPGYTEAFF.

This clone occurred a few times. V usage is TRBV27 and J usage is TRBJ1-5; D unclear. Germline V gene sequence: CDR1 MNHEY, CDR2 SMNVEV (reference sequence). The ends were cut back, 7 bases at V and 0 bases at J, with 19 bases in the middle. This CDR3 is built from 17 residues. CDR3 in DNA: TGTGCCAGCATGTCGTCAGACGCGCTTTATAGCAATCAGCCCCAGCATTTT. Its translation: CASMSSDALYSNQPQHF.

This rearrangement joins TRBV5-1 to TRBJ2-1; no clear D gene. Trimming stripped 7 bases from V and 1 base from J, with 15 bases between. The CDR3 length is 15 residues. Germline V gene sequence: CDR1 SGHRS, CDR2 YFSETQ. The CDR3 sequence is CASVLGDGSYNEQFF. DNA of the CDR3: TGCGCCAGCGTTTTGGGTGACGGATCCTACAATGAGCAGTTCTTC.

The V gene is TRBV5-4, the J gene TRBJ1-6, with D uncertain. CDR1 is SGHNT and CDR2 is YYREEE in the germline V gene (reference sequence). CDR3 length: 16 residues. Trimming pared 4 bases from V and 0 bases from J, leaving 11 bases between. CDR3 loop: CASSKLASSYNSPLHF. CDR3 DNA sequence: TGTGCCAGCAGCAAACTGGCAAGCTCCTATAATTCACCCCTCCACTTT.

The sample holds one count of this clone. The chain combines TRBV7-9 with TRBJ2-1; 8 bases line up with TRBD2. This CDR3 has 15 residues. With 2 bases clipped from V and 7 bases from J, the junction kept 7 bases outside the gene matches. CDR1 is SEHNR and CDR2 is FQNEAQ in the germline V gene (reference sequence). The CDR3 is CASSLKRLASNEQFF. CDR3 sequence (DNA): TGTGCCAGCAGCTTAAAGAGACTAGCGTCGAATGAGCAGTTCTTC.

The chain joins TRBV7-2 to TRBJ1-5; D remains ambiguous. The germline V gene has CDR1 SGHTA and CDR2 FQGNSA. This CDR3 is built from 16 residues. The ends were cut back, 5 bases at V and 5 bases at J, with 19 bases in the middle. CDR3 DNA: TGTGCCAGCAGCCCGGGGAGCGCACCCCCCCATCAGCCCCAGCATTTT. It encodes CASSPGSAPPHQPQHF.

This clone has more than one count but fewer than ten. This chain connects TRBV19 to TRBJ1-5, with 7 nucleotides matching TRBD1. V trimming: 5 bases; J trimming: 7 bases; junction bases outside the gene matches: 5. This CDR3 has 13 amino acids. Germline V gene data show CDR1 as LNHDA and CDR2 as SQIVND (reference sequence). CDR3 sequence: CASSDRVSQPQHF. CDR3 DNA: TGTGCCAGTAGTGACAGGGTTAGCCAGCCCCAGCATTTT.

The chain joins TRBV30 to TRBJ2-5, with D possibly being TRBD1 (6 bases). Germline CDR1 reads GTSNPN; CDR2 reads SVGIG (reference sequence). This CDR3 comprises 14 residues. V was clipped by 8 bases and J by 5 bases, with 21 bases between them. Here the CDR3 reads CAATRAGDRETQYF. In nucleotides, the CDR3 is TGTGCCGCGACCCGGGCAGGGGACCGGGAGACCCAGTACTTC.

The chain combines TRBV11-2 with TRBJ2-1; D is uncertain. The CDR3 contains 15 residues. Germline V gene sequence: CDR1 SGHAT, CDR2 FQNNGV. Trimming left V 5 bases short and J 0 bases short, with 11 bases between. The CDR3 DNA reads as TGTGCCAGCAGCCTGCTCCCTAGCTCCTACAATGAGCAGTTCTTC. Translated, it gives CASSLLPSSYNEQFF.

The chain joins TRBV27 to TRBJ2-3; 11 nucleotides agree with TRBD2. V shed 6 bases and J 3 bases; nucleotides not matched to a gene: 8. The CDR3 runs 16 residues. CDR1 and CDR2 (germline): MNHEY, SMNVEV (reference sequence). CDR3 sequence reads: CASRDSGGAWTDTQYF. The CDR3, as DNA: TGTGCCAGCAGGGATAGCGGGGGGGCCTGGACAGATACGCAGTATTTT.

This chain joins TRBV29-1 and TRBJ1-4, with 9 positions matching TRBD1. With V trimmed by 7 bases and J by 9 bases, 15 bases remained unmatched. The V gene's germline CDR1 is SQVTM and CDR2 ANQGSEA. The CDR3 is 15 residues long. CDR3 in amino acids: CSARGIPGQGKKLFF. CDR3 DNA sequence: TGCAGCGCTCGGGGTATACCGGGACAGGGAAAAAAACTGTTTTTT.

This chain connects TRBV28 to TRBJ2-3; D unclear. The CDR3 totals 13 residues. V lost 8 bases and J 2 bases, leaving 11 bases between the germline ends. Germline CDR1 reads MDHEN; CDR2 reads SYDVKM. CDR3 sequence reads: CASVGRPTDTQYF. The CDR3 DNA reads TGTGCCAGCGTCGGGCGTCCCACAGATACGCAGTATTTT.